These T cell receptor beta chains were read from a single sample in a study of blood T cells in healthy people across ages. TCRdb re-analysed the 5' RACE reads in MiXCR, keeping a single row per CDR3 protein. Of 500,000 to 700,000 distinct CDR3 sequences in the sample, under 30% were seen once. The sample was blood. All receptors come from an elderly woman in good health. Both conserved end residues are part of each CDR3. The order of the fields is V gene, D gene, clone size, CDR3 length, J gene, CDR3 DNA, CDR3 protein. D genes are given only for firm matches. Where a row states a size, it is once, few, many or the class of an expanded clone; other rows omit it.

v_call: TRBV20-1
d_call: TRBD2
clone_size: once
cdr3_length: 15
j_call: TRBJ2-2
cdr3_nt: TGCAGTGCTAGAAGGAGCGGGGGGGCCGCCGGGGAGCTGTTTTTT
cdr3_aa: CSARRSGGAAGELFF

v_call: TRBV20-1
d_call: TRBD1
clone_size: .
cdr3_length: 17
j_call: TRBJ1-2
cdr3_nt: TGCAGTGCTAGAGATGGCCGAAGTGGACAGGCAAACTATGGCTACACCTTC
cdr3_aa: CSARDGRSGQANYGYTF

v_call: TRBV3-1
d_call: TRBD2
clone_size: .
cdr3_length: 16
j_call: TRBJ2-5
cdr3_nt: TGTGCCAGCAGCCGATTACCCGCAGCGGGGGCCAATGAGCAGTACTTC
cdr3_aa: CASSRLPAAGANEQYF

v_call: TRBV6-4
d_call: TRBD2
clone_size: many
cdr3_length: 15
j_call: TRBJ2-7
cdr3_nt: TGTGCCAGCAGTGCTGCGACTAGCGGATCCTACGAGCAGTACTTC
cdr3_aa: CASSAATSGSYEQYF

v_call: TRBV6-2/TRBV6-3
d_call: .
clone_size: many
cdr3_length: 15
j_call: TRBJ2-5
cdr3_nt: TGTGCCAGCAGCCGCGGCCAATGGCGAGAAGAGACCCAGTACTTC
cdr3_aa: CASSRGQWREETQYF

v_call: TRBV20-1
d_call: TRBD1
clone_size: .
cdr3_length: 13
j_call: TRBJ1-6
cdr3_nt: TGCAGTGCTCGCGACAGGGGTGACTCACCCCTCCACTTT
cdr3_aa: CSARDRGDSPLHF

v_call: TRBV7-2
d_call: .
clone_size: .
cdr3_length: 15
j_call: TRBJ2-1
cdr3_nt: TGTGCCAGCAGCTTAGCGTACGACAGAAACAATGAGCAGTTCTTC
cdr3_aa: CASSLAYDRNNEQFF

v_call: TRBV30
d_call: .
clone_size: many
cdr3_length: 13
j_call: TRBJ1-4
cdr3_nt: TGTGCCTGGAGTGTACAGGCTAATGAAAAACTGTTTTTT
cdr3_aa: CAWSVQANEKLFF

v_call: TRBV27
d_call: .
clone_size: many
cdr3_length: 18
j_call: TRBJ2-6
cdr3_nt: TGTGCCAGCAGTCTATCATTCGGTGCAGGTTCAGGGGCCAACGTCCTGACTTTC
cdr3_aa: CASSLSFGAGSGANVLTF

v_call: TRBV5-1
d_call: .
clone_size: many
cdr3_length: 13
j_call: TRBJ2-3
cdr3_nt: TGCGCCAGCAGCTCAGGTAGCACAGATACGCAGTATTTT
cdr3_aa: CASSSGSTDTQYF

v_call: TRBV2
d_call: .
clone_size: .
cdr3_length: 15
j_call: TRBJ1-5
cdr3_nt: TGTGCCAGCAGTGAAGCGCGCAGAAACAATCAGCCCCAGCATTTT
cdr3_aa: CASSEARRNNQPQHF

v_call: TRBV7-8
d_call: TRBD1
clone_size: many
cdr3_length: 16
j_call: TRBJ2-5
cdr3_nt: TGTGCCAGCAGCATCCGGACAGGGGGGACACAAGAGACCCAGTACTTC
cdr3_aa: CASSIRTGGTQETQYF

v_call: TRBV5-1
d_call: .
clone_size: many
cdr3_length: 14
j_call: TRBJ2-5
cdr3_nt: TGCGCCAGCAGCGTCCTCGGGACTCAAGAGACCCAGTACTTC
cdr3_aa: CASSVLGTQETQYF

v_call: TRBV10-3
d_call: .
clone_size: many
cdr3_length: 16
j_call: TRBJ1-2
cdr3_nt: TGTGCCATCAGTGAGAAGCCCGGACAGTCTAACTATGGCTACACCTTC
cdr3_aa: CAISEKPGQSNYGYTF

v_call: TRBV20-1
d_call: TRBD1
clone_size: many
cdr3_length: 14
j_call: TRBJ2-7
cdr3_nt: TGCAGTGCGCAGGTCCCCGACAGGGGCTACGAGCAGTACTTC
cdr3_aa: CSAQVPDRGYEQYF

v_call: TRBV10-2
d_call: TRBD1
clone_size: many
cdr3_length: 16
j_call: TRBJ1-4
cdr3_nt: TGCGCCAGCAACGGACAGGGGGACGCAACTAATGAAAAACTGTTTTTT
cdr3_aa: CASNGQGDATNEKLFF

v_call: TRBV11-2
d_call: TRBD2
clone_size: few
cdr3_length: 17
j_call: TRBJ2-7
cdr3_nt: TGTGCCAGCAGCTTAGGGCCGGGCGGGGGGACCGCCTACGAGCAGTACTTC
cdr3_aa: CASSLGPGGGTAYEQYF

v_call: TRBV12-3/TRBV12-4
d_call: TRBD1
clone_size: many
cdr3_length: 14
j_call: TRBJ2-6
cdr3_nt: TGTGCCAGCGGGGACAGTCCGGGGGCCAACGTCCTGACTTTC
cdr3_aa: CASGDSPGANVLTF